This TCR beta chain was observed in a study of a mutant IDH1 vaccine in newly diagnosed glioma. The method was immunoSEQ multiplex PCR; TCRdb's version includes in-frame clones alone and lacks a portion of them. The sample has 50,000 to 70,000 clones, about 81% seen once. Study-level points and caveats: Variations in leading peripheral T cell clonotypes appeared to have no connection with pseudoprogression. The study observed vaccine-induced immune responses in roughly 93% of patients.

V trimming: 6 bases; J trimming: 1 base; junction bases outside the gene matches: 4. Germline CDR1 and CDR2: LNHDA and SQIVND (reference sequence). The CDR3 has 14 residues. Time point in this sample: week 23, last vaccination. In the vaccine, a single dose held 300 ug of the mutant IDH1 20-mer peptide, along with topical imiquimod. With regard to this clone: The antigen remains unidentified.

This chain links TRBV19 with TRBJ1-1, with 8 bases lining up with TRBD1. Specimen: PBMCs, collected from a glioma patient whose treatment included an IDH1 peptide vaccine. This TCR came from a woman in her thirties or forties with glioma. Some clones in this sample may be carry-over from other donors' samples. The CDR3 coding sequence is TGTGCCAGTAGCCGGACAGGGAAGAACACTGAAGCTTTCTTT. Protein sequence: CASSRTGKNTEAFF.